Described below is a single T cell receptor beta chain sequence and its context. No antigen is known for it. This record belongs to a study of shared clonotypes between healthy human individuals. Study-wide points: For naive CD4 cells, approximately 5% of clonotypes were shared across a few donors.

TCRdb's copy holds only in-frame clones and misses some; the assay was immunoSEQ multiplex PCR. The data hold millions of clones, with more than 90% observed a single time. The CDR3 spans 14 residues. Per germline, CDR1 MNHEY and CDR2 SMNVEV (reference sequence). The germline V and J ends were trimmed by 5 bases and 7 bases, with 15 bases remaining between them. Splitting of CD4+ cells produced CD45RA+ naive and CD45RA-negative memory subsets. The gene calls are TRBV27 and TRBJ2-1; tentative D call: TRBD2 (6 bases). Sequenced sample: naive CD4+ T cells sorted from blood. Subset described: CD45RA+ positively selected. The receptor was isolated from a man aged 18 to 35 in good health. CDR3 sequence: CASSAGTLVNEQFF. CDR3 bases: TGTGCCAGCAGTGCCGGGACTCTAGTGAATGAGCAGTTCTTC.